The T cell receptor beta chain described here comes from a study of T cell repertoires in cytomegalovirus infection. In germline, CDR1 is MNHNY, CDR2 SVGAGI (reference sequence). The CDR3 runs to 13 residues. Trimming cost V 6 bases and J 5 bases, with 13 bases left between them. Each CDR3 protein is one row after TCRdb ran MiXCR on the reads. The sample includes hundreds of thousands of distinct CDR3 sequences, less than 20% seen only once; the top ten take 8.7%. V is TRBV6-6 and J is TRBJ2-5; D remains unclear. Sequencing input: PBMCs. This sequence originates from a human donor in good health (CMV status not recorded). Some clones in this sample may be carry-over from other donors' samples. This CDR3 is CASRPARVETQYF. The DNA for the CDR3 is TGTGCCAGCAGGCCCGCTCGTGTGGAGACCCAGTACTTC.